One sample yielded the 20 T cell receptor beta chains listed below, sequenced in a study of blood T cell repertoires in COVID-19. TCRdb keeps only in-frame clones here, not all; method: immunoSEQ multiplex PCR. The sample has some 250,000 clones, 91% seen once. Sequencing input: PBMCs or T cells enriched from blood (not recorded which). The receptors stem from a human donor in a cohort exposed to, infected with or recovered from COVID-19 (not recorded which). The donor label of this sample is uncertain.

The genes are TRBV2 and TRBJ1-1, with TRBD1 identical over 9 bases. J gave up 5 bases and V 6 bases, and 4 bases lay outside the gene matches. This CDR3 comprises 13 residues. Per germline, CDR1 SNHLY and CDR2 FYNNEI. This CDR3 reads CASRTDRGTEAFF. The CDR3 DNA reads TGTGCCAGCAGAACGGACAGGGGAACTGAAGCTTTCTTT.

The chain couples TRBV7-9 to TRBJ2-3; 7 positions agree with TRBD1. V shed 2 bases and J 6 bases; nucleotides not matched to a gene: 5. The CDR3 spans 14 residues. Germline V gives CDR1 SEHNR, CDR2 FQNEAQ (reference sequence). CDR3: CASSLTDRRDTQYF. CDR3 nucleotides: TGTGCCAGCAGCTTAACGGACAGGCGGGATACGCAGTATTTT.

This sequence joins TRBV7-3 and TRBJ2-7, with D possibly matching TRBD1 (6 bases). CDR3 length equals 13 residues. V dropped 4 bases and J dropped 3 bases, with 10 bases sitting between them. Germline loops: CDR1 SGHTA, CDR2 FQGTGA. CDR3 sequence (DNA): TGTGCCAGCAGCTCACGGACAGTCTACGAGCAGTACTTC. Amino acid sequence: CASSSRTVYEQYF.

The chain joins TRBV2 to TRBJ2-3; a possible D gene is TRBD1 (5 bases). CDR1 and CDR2 from the germline V gene are SNHLY and FYNNEI. V was pared by 2 bases and J by 6 bases, with 12 bases between. This CDR3 comprises 14 residues. The CDR3 sequence is CASSERARGDTQYF. Here the CDR3 DNA reads TGTGCCAGCAGTGAACGGGCTAGGGGCGATACGCAGTATTTT.

The table lists this clone with a count of one. The rearrangement joins TRBV5-1 to TRBJ1-4; 7 nucleotides line up with TRBD1. CDR1 is SGHRS and CDR2 is YFSETQ in the germline V gene. The CDR3 length is 18 residues. V shed 3 bases and J 8 bases; nucleotides not matched to a gene: 19. Here the CDR3 DNA reads TGCGCCAGCAGCTGGGCCCTGTCTTCGAGGGGGCCGGGCGAAAAACTGTTTTTT. It yields the protein CASSWALSSRGPGEKLFF.

This clone appeared once. The J gene is TRBJ2-2, the V gene TRBV5-8, with D perhaps TRBD1 (5 bases). The V gene lost 4 bases and the J gene lost 4 bases, with 14 bases spanning the gap. CDR1 is SGHTS and CDR2 is YDEGEE in the germline V gene. The CDR3 totals 15 residues. The CDR3 loop reads CASSPGRVPTGELFF. The CDR3 bases are TGTGCCAGCAGCCCGGGCAGGGTCCCCACCGGGGAGCTGTTTTTT.

V gene TRBV19 combines with J gene TRBJ1-2; 10 nucleotides match TRBD1. Germline V gene lookup returns CDR1 LNHDA and CDR2 SQIVND (reference sequence). The CDR3 length is 17 residues. Trimming cost V 1 base and J 2 bases; bases outside gene matches: 7. The CDR3 is CASSIVGDRGRNYGYTF. In DNA form, the CDR3 reads TGTGCCAGTAGTATAGTAGGGGACAGGGGCCGAAACTATGGCTACACCTTC.

V usage is TRBV7-2 and J usage is TRBJ2-2; weak D call: TRBD2 (6 bases). The CDR3 sequence is 17 residues long. Germline loops: CDR1 SGHTA, CDR2 FQGNSA. V was pared by 0 bases and J by 5 bases, with 16 bases between. CDR3 region: CASSLASFRRGTGELFF. Here the CDR3 DNA reads TGTGCCAGCAGCTTAGCGTCGTTCCGGCGGGGTACCGGGGAGCTGTTTTTT.

This chain links TRBV9 with TRBJ1-6; D ambiguous. This CDR3 has 14 amino acids. With 2 bases removed from V and 6 bases from J, the gap between germline ends came to 9 bases. Germline assignment: CDR1 SGDLS and CDR2 YYNGEE. CDR3: CASSVRSVNSPLHF. In DNA form, the CDR3 reads TGTGCCAGCAGCGTCAGGTCGGTTAATTCACCCCTCCACTTT.

V gene TRBV27 combines with J gene TRBJ1-5; possibly TRBD1 for D (5 bases). The CDR3 spans 15 residues. The germline V gene has CDR1 MNHEY and CDR2 SMNVEV (reference sequence). Trimming removed 3 bases from V and 0 bases from J, with 9 bases in between. The CDR3 nucleotides are TGTGCCAGCAGTTTTGGGGGGGATAGCAATCAGCCCCAGCATTTT. Its translation is CASSFGGDSNQPQHF.

The chain recombines TRBV19 with TRBJ1-1, with 7 bases lining up with TRBD1. The CDR3 length is 15 residues. The germline CDR1 and CDR2 sequences are LNHDA and SQIVND (reference sequence). After removal of 7 bases from V and 2 bases from J, the junction contained 10 bases not matched to a gene. In DNA form, the CDR3 reads TGTGCCAGTACCCTAGGGGGCAGGCTAAACACTGAAGCTTTCTTT. Its protein product is CASTLGGRLNTEAFF.

The chain combines TRBV19 with TRBJ2-5; 9 nucleotides align to TRBD1. V was pared by 7 bases and J by 4 bases, with 7 bases of the junction left unmatched. The CDR3 sequence is 14 residues long. CDR1 is LNHDA, CDR2 SQIVND, per germline (reference sequence). CDR3 sequence reads: CASTDRGMGETQYF. The CDR3 DNA follows: TGTGCCAGTACGGACAGGGGTATGGGAGAGACCCAGTACTTC.

This chain links TRBV12-3 or TRBV12-4 with TRBJ2-7; D is possibly TRBD2 (6 bases). CDR3 length: 13 residues. Between the trimmed V and J ends, which lost 4 bases and 3 bases, there was a span of 10 bases. CDR3: CASSSGGVYEQYF. The CDR3 region has the DNA TGTGCCAGCAGTTCAGGAGGGGTCTACGAGCAGTACTTC.

The chain is built from TRBV5-1 and TRBJ2-5; 11 nucleotides align to TRBD2. CDR3 length equals 17 residues. V trimming: 2 bases; J trimming: 1 base; junction bases outside the gene matches: 7. Germline assignment: CDR1 SGHRS and CDR2 YFSETQ. This CDR3 reads CASSFSGLAGGQETQYF. CDR3 sequence (DNA): TGCGCCAGCAGCTTTTCGGGGCTAGCGGGGGGCCAAGAGACCCAGTACTTC.

V and J are TRBV5-4 and TRBJ2-2; 9 nucleotides match TRBD2. CDR1 SGHNT and CDR2 YYREEE come from the germline V gene (reference sequence). The CDR3 consists of 15 residues. The V and J ends lost 4 bases and 3 bases, in that order; junction bases with no gene match: 4. For the CDR3, the DNA is TGTGCCAGCAGCAAAAGACTAGCGGACACCGGGGAGCTGTTTTTT. Translating it yields CASSKRLADTGELFF.

This chain connects TRBV18 to TRBJ1-2; the D gene is possibly TRBD1 (5 bases). V was shortened by 8 bases and J by 3 bases, with 13 bases between the two germline ends. CDR3 size: 13 residues. From germline, CDR1 is KGHSH and CDR2 LQKENI. The CDR3 DNA is TGTGCCAGCCCTAAAGCAGGGTACTATGGCTACACCTTC. Its protein product is CASPKAGYYGYTF.

J is TRBJ2-2 and V is TRBV9; 8 positions agree with TRBD1. This CDR3 spans 15 amino acids. The ends lost 3 bases at V and 2 bases at J; junction bases unmatched: 3. Germline loops: CDR1 SGDLS, CDR2 YYNGEE. The CDR3 spells CASSGQGINTGELFF. CDR3 coding DNA: TGTGCCAGCAGCGGACAGGGGATTAACACCGGGGAGCTGTTTTTT.

The chain links TRBV2 to TRBJ2-1; TRBD2 agrees at 12 bases. Trimming at V came to 9 bases and at J to 5 bases, leaving 17 bases not matched to a gene. The CDR3 contains 18 residues. Germline values: CDR1 SNHLY, CDR2 FYNNEI. This chain's CDR3 is CASNPGLAGLGRNNEQFF. The CDR3 nucleotides are TGTGCCAGTAATCCTGGACTAGCGGGACTAGGAAGGAACAATGAGCAGTTCTTC.

The chain's CDR3 is CASSLSARSLEAFF. CDR3 nucleotides: TGTGCCAGCAGTTTATCCGCCAGGTCCCTTGAAGCTTTCTTT. This chain joins TRBV27 and TRBJ1-1; D remains ambiguous. CDR1 and CDR2 (germline): MNHEY, SMNVEV (reference sequence). This CDR3 comprises 14 residues. V gave up 0 bases and J gave up 7 bases, with 12 bases separating them.

In this sample, this clone turned up once. The chain couples TRBV27 to TRBJ1-2; possibly TRBD1 for D (6 bases). Germline lookup yields CDR1 MNHEY and CDR2 SMNVEV (reference sequence). The V gene lost 5 bases and the J gene lost 7 bases, with 14 bases spanning the gap. This CDR3 spans 13 amino acids. DNA of the CDR3: TGTGCCAGCAGTGACCGGGACATCGGTGGCTACACCTTC. Protein: CASSDRDIGGYTF.